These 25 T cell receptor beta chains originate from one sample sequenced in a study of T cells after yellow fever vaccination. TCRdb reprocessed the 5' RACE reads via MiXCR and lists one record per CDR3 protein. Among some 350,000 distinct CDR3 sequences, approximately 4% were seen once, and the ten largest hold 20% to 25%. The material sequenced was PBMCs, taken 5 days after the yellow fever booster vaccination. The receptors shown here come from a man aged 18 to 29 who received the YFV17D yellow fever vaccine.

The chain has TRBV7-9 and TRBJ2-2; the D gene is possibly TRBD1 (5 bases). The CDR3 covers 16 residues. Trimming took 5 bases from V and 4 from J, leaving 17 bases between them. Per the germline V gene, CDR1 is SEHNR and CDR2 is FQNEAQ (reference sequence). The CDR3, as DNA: TGTGCCAGCAGCCTTCCTCAGGGCCATCCCACCGGGGAGCTGTTTTTT. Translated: CASSLPQGHPTGELFF.

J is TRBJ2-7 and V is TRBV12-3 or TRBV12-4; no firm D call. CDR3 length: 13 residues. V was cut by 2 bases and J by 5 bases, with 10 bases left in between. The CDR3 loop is CASSLRPPHEQYF. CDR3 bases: TGTGCCAGCAGTTTAAGGCCCCCACACGAGCAGTACTTC.

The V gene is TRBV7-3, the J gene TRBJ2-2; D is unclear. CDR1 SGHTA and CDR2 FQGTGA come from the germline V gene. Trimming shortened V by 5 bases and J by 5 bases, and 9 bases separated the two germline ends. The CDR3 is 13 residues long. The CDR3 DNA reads TGTGCCAGCAGCCCCAGCGCGACCGGGGAGCTGTTTTTT. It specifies CASSPSATGELFF.

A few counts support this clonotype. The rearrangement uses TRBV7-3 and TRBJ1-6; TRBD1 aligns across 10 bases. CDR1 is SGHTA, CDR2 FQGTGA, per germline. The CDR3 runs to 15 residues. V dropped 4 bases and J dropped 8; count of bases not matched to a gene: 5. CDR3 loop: CASSSSGQGHSPLHF. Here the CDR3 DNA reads TGTGCCAGCAGCTCTTCGGGACAGGGGCATTCACCCCTCCACTTT.

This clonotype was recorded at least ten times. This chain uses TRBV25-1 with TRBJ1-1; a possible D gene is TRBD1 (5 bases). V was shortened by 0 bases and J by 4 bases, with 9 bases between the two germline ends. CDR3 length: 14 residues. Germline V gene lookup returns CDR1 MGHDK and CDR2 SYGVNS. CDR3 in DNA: TGTGCCAGCAGTGAATATGTGGGGCGCACTGAAGCTTTCTTT. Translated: CASSEYVGRTEAFF. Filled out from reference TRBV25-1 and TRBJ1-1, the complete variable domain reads EADIYQTPRYLVIGTGKKITLECSQTMGHDKMYWYQQDPGMELHLIHYSYGVNSTEKGDLSSESTVSRIRTEHFPLTLESARPSHTSQYLCASSEYVGRTEAFFGQGTRLTVV.

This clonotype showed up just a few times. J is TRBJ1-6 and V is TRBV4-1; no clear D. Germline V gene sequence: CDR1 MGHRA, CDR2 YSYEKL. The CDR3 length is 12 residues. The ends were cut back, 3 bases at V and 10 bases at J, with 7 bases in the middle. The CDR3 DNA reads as TGCGCCAGCAGCCACCTATCATCACCCCTCCACTTT. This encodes CASSHLSSPLHF.

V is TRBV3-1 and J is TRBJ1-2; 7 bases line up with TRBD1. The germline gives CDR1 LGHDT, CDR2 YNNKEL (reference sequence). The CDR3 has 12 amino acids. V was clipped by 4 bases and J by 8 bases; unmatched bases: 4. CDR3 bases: TGTGCCAGCAGCCGACAGGGATGGGGCTACACCTTC. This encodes CASSRQGWGYTF.

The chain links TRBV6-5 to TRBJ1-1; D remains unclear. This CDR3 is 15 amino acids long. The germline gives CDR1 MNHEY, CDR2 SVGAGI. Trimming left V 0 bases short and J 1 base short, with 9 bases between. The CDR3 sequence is CASSYSIQPNTEAFF. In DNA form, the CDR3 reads TGTGCCAGCAGTTACTCGATCCAGCCGAACACTGAAGCTTTCTTT.

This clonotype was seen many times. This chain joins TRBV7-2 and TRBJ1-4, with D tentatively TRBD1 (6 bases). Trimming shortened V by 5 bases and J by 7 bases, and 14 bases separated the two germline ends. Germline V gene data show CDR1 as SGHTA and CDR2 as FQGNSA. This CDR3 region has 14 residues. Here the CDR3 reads CASSTGTRAEKLFF. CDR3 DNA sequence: TGTGCCAGCAGCACAGGGACCCGGGCTGAAAAACTGTTTTTT.

This CDR3 reads CSVIDRVGEQYF. DNA for the CDR3: TGCAGCGTAATCGACAGGGTAGGCGAGCAGTACTTC. V gene TRBV29-1 combines with J gene TRBJ2-7; 7 bases map to TRBD1. In germline, CDR1 is SQVTM, CDR2 ANQGSEA. The junction had 8 bases not matched to a gene; V was cut back by 6 bases and J by 6 bases. The CDR3 extends over 12 amino acids.

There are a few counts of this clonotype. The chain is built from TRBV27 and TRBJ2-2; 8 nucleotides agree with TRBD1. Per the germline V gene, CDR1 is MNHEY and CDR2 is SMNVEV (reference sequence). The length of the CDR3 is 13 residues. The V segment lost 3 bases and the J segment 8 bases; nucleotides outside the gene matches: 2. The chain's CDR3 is CASSFRGLGELFF. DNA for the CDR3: TGTGCCAGCAGTTTCAGGGGGCTAGGGGAGCTGTTTTTT.

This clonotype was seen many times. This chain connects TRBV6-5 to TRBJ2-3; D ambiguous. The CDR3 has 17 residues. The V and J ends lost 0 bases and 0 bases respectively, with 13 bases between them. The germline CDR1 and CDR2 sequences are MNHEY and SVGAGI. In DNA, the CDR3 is TGTGCCAGCAGTTACTCGAATATCGTTGGTAGCACAGATACGCAGTATTTT. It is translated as CASSYSNIVGSTDTQYF.

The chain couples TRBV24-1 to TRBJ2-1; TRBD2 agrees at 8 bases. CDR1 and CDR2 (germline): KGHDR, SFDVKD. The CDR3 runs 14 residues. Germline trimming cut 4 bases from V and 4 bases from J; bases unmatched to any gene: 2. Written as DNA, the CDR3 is TGTGCCACCAGTGAAACGGGGGGGTACAATGAGCAGTTCTTC. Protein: CATSETGGYNEQFF.

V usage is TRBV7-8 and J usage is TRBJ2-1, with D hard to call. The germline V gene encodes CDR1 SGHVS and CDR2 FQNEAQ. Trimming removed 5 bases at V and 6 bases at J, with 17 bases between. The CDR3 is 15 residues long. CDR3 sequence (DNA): TGTGCCAGCAGCATGTATGTCGGGCAGAGCAATGAGCAGTTCTTC. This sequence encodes CASSMYVGQSNEQFF. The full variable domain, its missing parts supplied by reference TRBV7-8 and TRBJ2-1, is GAGVSQSPRYKVAKRGQDVALRCDPISGHVSLFWYQQALGQGPEFLTYFQNEAQLDKSGLPSDRFFAERPEGSVSTLKIQRTQQEDSAVYLCASSMYVGQSNEQFFGPGTRLTVL.

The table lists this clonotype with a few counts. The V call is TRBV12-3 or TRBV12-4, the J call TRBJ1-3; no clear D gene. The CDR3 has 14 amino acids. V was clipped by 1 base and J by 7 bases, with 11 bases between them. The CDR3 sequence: CASSLGQDANTIYF. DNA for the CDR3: TGTGCCAGCAGTTTAGGGCAGGACGCTAACACCATATATTTT.

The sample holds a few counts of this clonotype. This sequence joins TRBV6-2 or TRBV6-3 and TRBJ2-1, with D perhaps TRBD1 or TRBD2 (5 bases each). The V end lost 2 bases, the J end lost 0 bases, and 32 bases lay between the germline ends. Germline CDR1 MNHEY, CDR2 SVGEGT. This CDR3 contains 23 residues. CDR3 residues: CASSYPGLNPQLIRVPSYNEQFF. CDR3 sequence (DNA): TGTGCCAGCAGTTACCCTGGACTTAACCCTCAGCTGATCAGGGTACCCTCCTACAATGAGCAGTTCTTC.

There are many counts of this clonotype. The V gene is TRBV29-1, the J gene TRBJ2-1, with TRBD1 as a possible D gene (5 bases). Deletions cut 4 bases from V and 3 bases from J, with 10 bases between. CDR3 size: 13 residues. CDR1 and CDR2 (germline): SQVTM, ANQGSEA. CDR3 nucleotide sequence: TGCAGCGTTGCAGGACACCTCTACAATGAGCAGTTCTTC. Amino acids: CSVAGHLYNEQFF.

CDR3 sequence reads: CASSGQGPADTQYF. The DNA of the CDR3 is TGTGCCAGTTCCGGACAGGGGCCCGCCGATACGCAGTATTTT. This chain connects TRBV6-1 to TRBJ2-3; TRBD1 matches at 9 bases. The germline V gene encodes CDR1 MNHNS and CDR2 SASEGT. CDR3 length: 14 amino acids. J was trimmed by 6 bases and V by 9 bases; bases with no gene match: 10.

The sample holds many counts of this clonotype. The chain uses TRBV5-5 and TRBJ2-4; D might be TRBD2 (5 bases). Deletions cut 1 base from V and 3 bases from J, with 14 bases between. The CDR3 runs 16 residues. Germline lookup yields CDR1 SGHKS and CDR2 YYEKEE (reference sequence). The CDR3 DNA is TGTGCCAGCAGCTTGACCGTGAGGGTAGACAAAAACATTCAGTACTTC. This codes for CASSLTVRVDKNIQYF.

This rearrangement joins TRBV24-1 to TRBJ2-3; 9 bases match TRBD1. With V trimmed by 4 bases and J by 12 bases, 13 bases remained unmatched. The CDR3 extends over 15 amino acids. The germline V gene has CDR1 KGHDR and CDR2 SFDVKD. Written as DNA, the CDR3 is TGTGCCACCAGTGAACCGGGACAGGGCACAGATAACCAGTATTTT. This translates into CATSEPGQGTDNQYF.

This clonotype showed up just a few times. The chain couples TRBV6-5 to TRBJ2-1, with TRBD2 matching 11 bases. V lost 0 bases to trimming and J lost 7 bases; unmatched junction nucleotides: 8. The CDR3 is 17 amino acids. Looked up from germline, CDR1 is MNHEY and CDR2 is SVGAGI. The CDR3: CASSYSGRVAGGNEQFF. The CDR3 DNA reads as TGTGCCAGCAGTTACTCGGGTAGGGTAGCGGGGGGGAATGAGCAGTTCTTC.

The CDR3 here is CASGSSGGAETQYF. DNA for the CDR3: TGTGCCAGTGGGTCTAGCGGGGGGGCGGAGACCCAGTACTTC. The genes are TRBV9 and TRBJ2-5; 12 positions agree with TRBD2. The junction had 7 bases not matched to a gene; V was cut back by 8 bases and J by 5 bases. The CDR3 has 14 residues. Germline loops: CDR1 SGDLS, CDR2 YYNGEE.

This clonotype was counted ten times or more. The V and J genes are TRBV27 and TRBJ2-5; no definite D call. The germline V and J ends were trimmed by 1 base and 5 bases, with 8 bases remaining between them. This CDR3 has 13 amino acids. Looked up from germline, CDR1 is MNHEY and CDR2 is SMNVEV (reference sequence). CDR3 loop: CASSLYSTETQYF. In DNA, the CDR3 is TGTGCCAGCAGTTTATATAGCACCGAGACCCAGTACTTC.

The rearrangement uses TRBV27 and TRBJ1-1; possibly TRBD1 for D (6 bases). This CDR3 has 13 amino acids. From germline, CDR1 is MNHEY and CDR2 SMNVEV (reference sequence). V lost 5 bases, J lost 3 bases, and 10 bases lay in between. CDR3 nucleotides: TGTGCCAGCAGTCGGACAGAGTACACTGAAGCTTTCTTT. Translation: CASSRTEYTEAFF.

The CDR3 spells CAISEREGTTEAFF. Written as DNA, the CDR3 is TGTGCCATCAGTGAACGTGAGGGTACCACTGAAGCTTTCTTT. The chain carries TRBV10-3 and TRBJ1-1; D gene uncertain. This CDR3 has 14 residues. The germline gives CDR1 ENHRY, CDR2 SYGVKD. Trimming left V 3 bases short and J 4 bases short, with 12 bases between.